This T cell receptor beta chain was sequenced for a study of T cells after posttransplantation cyclophosphamide. Study-wide findings and caveats: TRB overlap between skin or GI tissue T cells and blood was limited.

A remark on this clone: Antigen: not known.

Control samples came 1 year after myeloablative marrow transplants with methotrexate plus calcineurin inhibitor. Measured with immunoSEQ multiplex PCR; TCRdb has only the in-frame clones, and not every one. The data hold 15,000 to 19,000 clones, with around 82% observed a single time. The CDR3 spans 14 residues. V lost 3 bases, J lost 6 bases, and 14 bases lay in between. Germline V lookup: CDR1 KGHSH, CDR2 LQKENI. The receptor comes from a male patient younger than 30 who received an allogeneic stem cell transplant from a related donor, was CMV-positive, and had no GVHD. A subset of T cells may come from the graft donor. The material sequenced was PBMCs, taken approximately 370 days after allogeneic stem cell transplant with calcineurin inhibitor and methotrexate. The chain employs TRBV18 and TRBJ1-2; a possible D gene is TRBD1 (5 bases). The CDR3 DNA is TGTGCCAGCTCACCTGTTGAGGGGAGGAATGGCTACACCTTC. Its protein is CASSPVEGRNGYTF.